What follows describes a single T cell receptor (beta chain). Antigen: not known. V lost 5 bases and J 6 bases, leaving 16 bases between the germline ends. CDR1 DFQATT and CDR2 SNEGSKA come from the germline V gene (reference sequence). This CDR3 has 14 residues. This sample is drawn from a study of blood T cells in healthy people across ages. Findings and caveats of the study: Long-lived donors exceeded aged donors in naive CD4+ cells and diversity. While age rose, TCR beta diversity per million T cells dropped in a roughly linear way.

Primed by a sample-barcoded 5' primer and a J-beta primer mix, a second PCR proceeded for 7 to 11 cycles. Researchers report that a template-switch adaptor with 12 random nucleotides tagged each cDNA molecule. Using its own MiXCR run on the 5' RACE reads, TCRdb lists one record per CDR3 protein. The sample consists of about 1.1 million distinct CDR3 sequences, roughly two fifths of them appearing once. The J gene is TRBJ2-2, the V gene TRBV20-1; the D call may be TRBD1 or TRBD2 (5 bases each). Specimen: blood. The TCR originated in a man aged 18 to 30 in good health. The CDR3 coding sequence is TGCAGTGCTCCCGGGACCGTAGTGTCCGGGGAGCTGTTTTTT. Its translation: CSAPGTVVSGELFF.